These 23 T cell receptor beta chains were all obtained from the same sample, sequenced in a study of cytomegalovirus exposure and HLA in healthy donors. The PCR was carried out with 60 Vbeta primers and 13 Jbeta primers. Here immunoSEQ multiplex PCR was the method, and the copy in TCRdb shows in-frame clones only, minus some. The sample records over 150,000 clones, 75% to 80% being singletons. Source material: PBMCs. These receptors were obtained from a woman in her 40s in good health and CMV-seropositive.

A few counts support this clone. The V call is TRBV5-1, the J call TRBJ2-2; 7 bases line up with TRBD1. This CDR3 has 15 amino acids. Germline loops: CDR1 SGHRS, CDR2 YFSETQ. V lost 4 bases to trimming and J lost 1 base; unmatched junction nucleotides: 4. The CDR3 nucleotides are TGCGCCAGCAGCCGAAACAGGGGGAACACCGGGGAGCTGTTTTTT. As protein: CASSRNRGNTGELFF.

This clone came up a few times. The chain links TRBV7-9 to TRBJ2-3; TRBD2 matches at 9 bases. From germline, CDR1 is SEHNR and CDR2 FQNEAQ (reference sequence). The CDR3 length is 14 residues. V shed 6 bases, J shed 5 bases, and the junction held 6 bases outside the gene matches. CDR3 sequence (DNA): TGTGCCAGCAGGCGGGAGGGCCTAGTAGATACGCAGTATTTT. This encodes CASRREGLVDTQYF.

This clone has a single count. The V gene is TRBV28, the J gene TRBJ2-7; TRBD2 might be the D (6 bases). This CDR3 spans 13 amino acids. Trimming cost V 6 bases and J 4 bases, with 13 bases left between them. CDR1 and CDR2 (germline): MDHEN, SYDVKM. The CDR3 loop is CASSNGGYYEQYF. CDR3 bases: TGTGCCAGCAGCAACGGAGGGTATTACGAGCAGTACTTC.

This clone has a single count. The rearrangement links TRBV30 to TRBJ2-1; 9 positions agree with TRBD2. Germline V gene lookup returns CDR1 GTSNPN and CDR2 SVGIG (reference sequence). Trimming removed 3 bases from V and 0 bases from J; junction bases left unmatched: 9. The CDR3 runs 17 residues. In DNA, the CDR3 is TGTGCCTGGAGGACCTTAGCGGGGGTGAGCTCCTACAATGAGCAGTTCTTC. Protein sequence: CAWRTLAGVSSYNEQFF. Combining the CDR3 with reference TRBV30 and TRBJ2-1 gives the whole variable domain SQTIHQWPATLVQPVGSPLSLECTVEGTSNPNLYWYRQAAGRGLQLLFYSVGIGQISSEVPQNLSASRPQDRQFILSSKKLLLSDSGFYLCAWRTLAGVSSYNEQFFGPGTRLTVL.

The chain is built from TRBV5-1 and TRBJ1-4; a weak D match, TRBD1 (6 bases). This CDR3 is built from 15 residues. Trimming cost V 1 base and J 4 bases, with 11 bases left between them. The germline CDR1 and CDR2 sequences are SGHRS and YFSETQ. This chain's CDR3 is CASSLLRGHNEKLFF. CDR3 coding DNA: TGCGCCAGCAGCTTGTTGAGGGGACATAATGAAAAACTGTTTTTT.

DNA for the CDR3: TGCGCCAGCAGCTTGGCAGCTGGGGGCGGCTACAATGAGCAGTTCTTC. Its translation: CASSLAAGGGYNEQFF. The rearrangement joins TRBV5-1 to TRBJ2-1, with D possibly being TRBD1 (6 bases). Trimming shortened V by 0 bases and J by 3 bases, and 13 bases separated the two germline ends. Germline V gene sequence: CDR1 SGHRS, CDR2 YFSETQ. The CDR3 is 16 amino acids.

This chain links TRBV6-5 with TRBJ1-1; perhaps TRBD1 as D (6 bases). V was shortened by 6 bases and J by 4 bases, with 12 bases between the two germline ends. In germline, CDR1 is MNHEY, CDR2 SVGAGI. This CDR3 comprises 13 residues. DNA for the CDR3: TGTGCCAGCAGACTACAGGGTTCCACTGAAGCTTTCTTT. Its protein is CASRLQGSTEAFF.

The chain employs TRBV19 and TRBJ1-1, with D possibly being TRBD1 (5 bases). This CDR3 spans 15 amino acids. Trimming left V 5 bases short and J 4 bases short, with 17 bases between. CDR1 and CDR2 from the germline V gene are LNHDA and SQIVND (reference sequence). CDR3 nucleotide sequence: TGTGCCAGTAGTTTAGCCGGGCGGGGGGGCACTGAAGCTTTCTTT. Translated, it gives CASSLAGRGGTEAFF.

This chain joins TRBV30 and TRBJ2-5, with 8 bases lining up with TRBD2. The assigned J gene may be wrong: the sequence end matches TRBJ2-7 better. CDR3 size: 14 residues. CDR1 is GTSNPN and CDR2 is SVGIG in the germline V gene (reference sequence). CDR3 DNA sequence: TGTGCCTGGAGTTTAGGACTAGCCCCATACGAGCAGTACTTC. It is translated as CAWSLGLAPYEQYF.

The chain carries TRBV5-1 and TRBJ1-1; TRBD1 might be the D (5 bases). This CDR3 region has 16 residues. Germline assignment: CDR1 SGHRS and CDR2 YFSETQ. Trimming shortened V by 2 bases and J by 3 bases, and 17 bases separated the two germline ends. CDR3 in amino acids: CASSFQGSGWDTEAFF. In DNA form, the CDR3 reads TGCGCCAGCAGCTTCCAGGGATCAGGTTGGGACACTGAAGCTTTCTTT.

This chain joins TRBV25-1 and TRBJ2-7; 8 nucleotides match TRBD1. Germline V CDR1 and CDR2: MGHDK, SYGVNS. V lost 4 bases and J lost 1; bases outside the gene matches: 3. The CDR3 loop spans 14 amino acids. CDR3 sequence: CASSGTGTSYEQYF. The CDR3 region has the DNA TGTGCCAGCAGTGGGACAGGGACTTCCTACGAGCAGTACTTC.

This chain uses TRBV19 with TRBJ2-7; 8 nucleotides agree with TRBD2. V gave up 5 bases and J gave up 4 bases; unmatched junction bases: 4. There are 13 residues in the CDR3. From germline, CDR1 is LNHDA and CDR2 SQIVND (reference sequence). The CDR3 bases are TGTGCCAGTAGTCCGGGACTAGAATACGAGCAGTACTTC. Protein product: CASSPGLEYEQYF.

This chain links TRBV9 with TRBJ2-3, with 11 bases fitting TRBD2. Germline assignment: CDR1 SGDLS and CDR2 YYNGEE. V gave up 4 bases and J gave up 0 bases; unmatched junction bases: 7. The CDR3 is 17 residues long. The CDR3 is CASSSRLAGSSTDTQYF. CDR3 nucleotide sequence: TGTGCCAGCAGCTCTCGACTAGCGGGATCTAGCACAGATACGCAGTATTTT. The variable domain in full, with the rest retrieved from reference TRBV9 and TRBJ2-3, is DSGVTQTPKHLITATGQRVTLRCSPRSGDLSVYWYQQSLDQGLQFLIQYYNGEERAKGNILERFSAQQFPDLHSELNLSSLELGDSALYFCASSSRLAGSSTDTQYFGPGTRLTVL.

CDR3 DNA: TGTGCCAGCAGCTTAGTAGGAGCGGAGGCGTACACAGATACGCAGTATTTT. Translated: CASSLVGAEAYTDTQYF. V gene TRBV7-2 combines with J gene TRBJ2-3, with TRBD2 as a possible D gene (5 bases). CDR3 length: 17 amino acids. CDR1 and CDR2 (germline): SGHTA, FQGNSA. Trimming left V 1 base short and J 2 bases short, with 16 bases between.

The rearrangement uses TRBV2 and TRBJ2-5, with 10 bases identical to TRBD2. The J call may be mistaken, given a closer DNA end match to TRBJ2-7. CDR3 length: 12 amino acids. The germline gives CDR1 SNHLY, CDR2 FYNNEI. DNA of the CDR3: TGTGCCACGGGACTAGCGTCCTACGAGCAGTACTTC. The encoded protein is CATGLASYEQYF.

The rearrangement links TRBV7-2 to TRBJ1-4; D gene ambiguous. V lost 2 bases and J 9 bases, leaving 16 bases between the germline ends. This CDR3 is 15 amino acids long. CDR1 and CDR2 from the germline V gene are SGHTA and FQGNSA. CDR3 loop: CASSLTGESFKKLFF. The CDR3 DNA is TGTGCCAGCAGCTTAACCGGGGAGAGTTTTAAAAAACTGTTTTTT.

The rearrangement links TRBV25-1 to TRBJ2-7, with D tentatively TRBD1 (6 bases). Trimming took 1 base from V and 0 from J, leaving 10 bases between them. Germline V CDR1 and CDR2: MGHDK, SYGVNS. CDR3 size: 15 residues. CDR3 sequence reads: CASSELTGVSYEQYF. CDR3 nucleotide sequence: TGTGCCAGCAGTGAATTGACAGGTGTCTCCTACGAGCAGTACTTC.

The rearrangement uses TRBV5-1 and TRBJ2-2; D is ambiguous. CDR1 and CDR2 (germline): SGHRS, YFSETQ. The ends were cut back, 0 bases at V and 0 bases at J, with 9 bases in the middle. This CDR3 has 16 residues. The CDR3, as DNA: TGCGCCAGCAGCTTGGTAGGCGGCTCGAACACCGGGGAGCTGTTTTTT. Translated: CASSLVGGSNTGELFF.

This chain links TRBV18 with TRBJ2-7, with 7 bases aligning to TRBD1. This CDR3 is built from 16 residues. With V trimmed by 3 bases and J by 3 bases, 11 bases remained unmatched. The germline V gene has CDR1 KGHSH and CDR2 LQKENI. CDR3 nucleotides: TGTGCCAGCTCACCGAGATCCGGGACAGTTCTCTACGAGCAGTACTTC. Translating it yields CASSPRSGTVLYEQYF.

The V gene is TRBV29-1, the J gene TRBJ2-3; 9 positions agree with TRBD2. Trimming removed 4 bases from V and 1 base from J; junction bases left unmatched: 6. Germline V gene data show CDR1 as SQVTM and CDR2 as ANQGSEA. This CDR3 has 15 amino acids. The DNA for the CDR3 is TGCAGCGTTGGCCCAGCGGGAGGAGGCACAGATACGCAGTATTTT. Translated: CSVGPAGGGTDTQYF.

The chain couples TRBV5-4 to TRBJ2-1; 13 positions match TRBD2. The CDR3 consists of 15 residues. Germline values: CDR1 SGHNT, CDR2 YYREEE (reference sequence). Trimming took 4 bases from V and 7 from J; bases not matched to a gene: 5. CDR3 in DNA: TGTGCCAGCAGCCTGACTAGCGGGAGGAGGAATGAGCAGTTCTTC. Protein product: CASSLTSGRRNEQFF.

V and J are TRBV28 and TRBJ1-2, with TRBD1 matching 9 bases. Germline loops: CDR1 MDHEN, CDR2 SYDVKM. The CDR3 extends over 16 amino acids. The V segment lost 6 bases and the J segment 4 bases; nucleotides outside the gene matches: 12. The CDR3 here is CASSYRGQGFSYGYTF. The CDR3 DNA sequence: TGTGCCAGCAGCTATAGGGGACAGGGATTTAGCTATGGCTACACCTTC.

A single count supports this clone. The chain combines TRBV7-9 with TRBJ2-1, with D uncertain. Looked up from germline, CDR1 is SEHNR and CDR2 is FQNEAQ (reference sequence). V was pared by 1 base and J by 10 bases, with 8 bases between. The CDR3 runs to 12 residues. The CDR3 here is CASSLVVQEQFF. CDR3 nucleotide sequence: TGTGCCAGCAGCTTAGTGGTCCAGGAGCAGTTCTTC.